Shown below are 15 T cell receptor beta chains from a single sample sequenced in a study of shared clonotypes between healthy human individuals. Clones were read by immunoSEQ multiplex PCR, and TCRdb kept only the in-frame ones, dropping some. Of some 1,900,000 clones listed, approximately 94% are singletons. Terminally differentiated effector memory CD45RA+ cells were excluded from the naive CD8 cells, which were CD45RO-negative and positively selected for CCR7. The sample consisted of naive CD8+ T cells sorted from blood. The receptors here all came from a man between 18 and 35 years old in good health.

The genes are TRBV27 and TRBJ1-2; a possible D gene is TRBD1 (6 bases). The V gene lost 6 bases and the J gene lost 4 bases, with 18 bases spanning the gap. Germline V lookup: CDR1 MNHEY, CDR2 SMNVEV (reference sequence). This CDR3 contains 15 residues. CDR3 sequence reads: CASSPRRGEPYGYTF. Written as DNA, the CDR3 is TGTGCCAGCAGCCCTCGGAGGGGGGAACCCTATGGCTACACCTTC.

The chain couples TRBV7-9 to TRBJ2-5; D is unclear. V was pared by 5 bases and J by 3 bases, with 13 bases between. Germline loops: CDR1 SEHNR, CDR2 FQNEAQ (reference sequence). The CDR3 is made up of 14 amino acids. This CDR3 reads CASSQRGPEETQYF. CDR3 bases: TGTGCCAGCAGCCAACGAGGACCGGAAGAGACCCAGTACTTC.

The rearrangement uses TRBV5-6 and TRBJ2-2; tentatively, D is TRBD1 or TRBD2 (5 bases each). Trimming left V 0 bases short and J 3 bases short, with 12 bases between. CDR1 is SGHDT, CDR2 YYEEEE, per germline. The CDR3 loop spans 16 amino acids. The CDR3 loop is CASSLVSVGDTGELFF. The CDR3 DNA reads as TGTGCCAGCAGCTTGGTTAGCGTAGGGGACACCGGGGAGCTGTTTTTT.

This clone was counted once. The rearrangement links TRBV30 to TRBJ1-1; D possibly corresponds to TRBD1 (6 bases). The ends were cut back, 2 bases at V and 2 bases at J, with 15 bases in the middle. In germline, CDR1 is GTSNPN, CDR2 SVGIG (reference sequence). This CDR3 region has 15 residues. This CDR3 reads CAWSNLGGQNTEAFF. The DNA of the CDR3 is TGTGCCTGGAGTAACTTGGGGGGGCAAAACACTGAAGCTTTCTTT.

V is TRBV15 and J is TRBJ2-7; a possible D gene is TRBD2 (8 bases). Germline V CDR1 and CDR2: LNHNV, YYDKDF (reference sequence). This CDR3 has 17 amino acids. Deletions cut 0 bases from V and 3 bases from J, with 18 bases between. CDR3 DNA sequence: TGTGCCACCAGCAGAGATAGCGGGACAGAGTCTCTCTACGAGCAGTACTTC. Amino acids: CATSRDSGTESLYEQYF.

V and J are TRBV2 and TRBJ1-2; 9 positions agree with TRBD1. The germline V gene has CDR1 SNHLY and CDR2 FYNNEI. The CDR3 extends over 14 amino acids. The V gene end was trimmed by 1 base and the J gene end by 6 bases; junction bases not matched to a gene: 3. CDR3: CASSEGTGVDGYTF. In DNA form, the CDR3 reads TGTGCCAGCAGTGAAGGGACAGGGGTTGATGGCTACACCTTC.

The rearrangement uses TRBV5-1 and TRBJ2-7; TRBD2 is a possible D gene (6 bases). V shed 0 bases and J shed 5 bases, with 18 bases lying between them. The germline gives CDR1 SGHRS, CDR2 YFSETQ. This CDR3 region has 16 residues. The CDR3, as DNA: TGCGCCAGCAGCTTGGCCGGGAGAAGGAATTTTGACGAGCAGTACTTC. It is translated as CASSLAGRRNFDEQYF.

V is TRBV5-1 and J is TRBJ1-5; possibly TRBD1 for D (6 bases). Trimming removed 1 base from V and 1 base from J, with 6 bases in between. This CDR3 region has 14 residues. Germline CDR1 reads SGHRS; CDR2 reads YFSETQ. CDR3 protein: CASSLTGSNQPQHF. CDR3 bases: TGCGCCAGCAGCTTGACAGGGAGCAATCAGCCCCAGCATTTT.

The CDR3 region has the DNA TGTGCCAGCAGCCTCGGACTAGCGGGAAAGATCTACGAGCAGTACTTC. This encodes CASSLGLAGKIYEQYF. This sequence joins TRBV7-8 and TRBJ2-7; 12 nucleotides match TRBD2. The CDR3 consists of 16 residues. In germline, CDR1 is SGHVS, CDR2 FQNEAQ. The trim removed 5 bases at V and 3 bases at J, leaving 8 bases unmatched.

The chain is built from TRBV13 and TRBJ2-4; D is perhaps TRBD1 or TRBD2 (7 bases each). Germline V gene sequence: CDR1 PRHDT, CDR2 FYEKMQ (reference sequence). V lost 5 bases and J lost 8, with 28 bases in between. This CDR3 spans 18 amino acids. The CDR3 sequence: CASSPRGGGEPGGDIQYF. The CDR3 DNA sequence: TGTGCCAGCAGCCCTCGGGGAGGGGGCGAGCCTGGAGGGGACATTCAGTACTTC.

About this clone itself: The junction shows a germline mismatch at one end, possibly a read error. The chain joins TRBV7-7 to TRBJ2-5, with a tentative D call TRBD1 (6 bases). This CDR3 is built from 13 residues. Per germline, CDR1 SSHAT and CDR2 FNYEAQ (reference sequence). Here the CDR3 reads CASSLGDMGTQYF. The CDR3 nucleotides are TGTGCTAGCAGCTTAGGGGACATGGGGACCCAGTACTTC.

The chain recombines TRBV5-8 with TRBJ1-6, with 8 bases that match TRBD1. Trimming removed 5 bases from V and 2 bases from J; junction bases left unmatched: 3. Germline loops: CDR1 SGHTS, CDR2 YDEGEE. This CDR3 contains 15 residues. CDR3 in DNA: TGTGCCAGCAGGCCACAGGGGGCCTATAATTCACCCCTCCACTTT. It encodes CASRPQGAYNSPLHF.

The gene calls are TRBV7-6 and TRBJ1-3; unclear D gene. V lost 1 base to trimming and J lost 5 bases, with 21 bases between them. In germline, CDR1 is SGHVS, CDR2 FNYEAQ. The CDR3 loop spans 18 amino acids. For the CDR3, the DNA is TGTGCCAGCAGCTTAGGCGTAGTTGGGGAGAGCCAGAGAAACACCATATATTTT. Amino acids: CASSLGVVGESQRNTIYF. Full variable domain (outside the CDR3, taken from reference TRBV7-6 and TRBJ1-3): GAGVSQSPRYKVTKRGQDVALRCDPISGHVSLYWYRQALGQGPEFLTYFNYEAQQDKSGLPNDRFSAERPEGSISTLTIQRTEQRDSAMYRCASSLGVVGESQRNTIYFGEGSWLTVV.

This rearrangement joins TRBV19 to TRBJ2-7; 11 bases match TRBD2. V lost 8 bases, J lost 3 bases, and 6 bases stayed unmatched. Germline V gene sequence: CDR1 LNHDA, CDR2 SQIVND (reference sequence). CDR3 length: 14 residues. CDR3 nucleotide sequence: TGTGCCAGTTGTGGCGGGACTAGCGGCTACGAGCAGTACTTC. Its protein is CASCGGTSGYEQYF.

The gene calls are TRBV6-5 and TRBJ1-1; D perhaps matches TRBD1 (5 bases). The CDR3 is 16 amino acids. Trimming took 0 bases from V and 5 from J, leaving 16 bases between them. Germline CDR1 and CDR2: MNHEY and SVGAGI. CDR3 residues: CASSYSKQGGGTEAFF. CDR3 DNA sequence: TGTGCCAGCAGTTACTCGAAGCAGGGCGGTGGGACTGAAGCTTTCTTT.